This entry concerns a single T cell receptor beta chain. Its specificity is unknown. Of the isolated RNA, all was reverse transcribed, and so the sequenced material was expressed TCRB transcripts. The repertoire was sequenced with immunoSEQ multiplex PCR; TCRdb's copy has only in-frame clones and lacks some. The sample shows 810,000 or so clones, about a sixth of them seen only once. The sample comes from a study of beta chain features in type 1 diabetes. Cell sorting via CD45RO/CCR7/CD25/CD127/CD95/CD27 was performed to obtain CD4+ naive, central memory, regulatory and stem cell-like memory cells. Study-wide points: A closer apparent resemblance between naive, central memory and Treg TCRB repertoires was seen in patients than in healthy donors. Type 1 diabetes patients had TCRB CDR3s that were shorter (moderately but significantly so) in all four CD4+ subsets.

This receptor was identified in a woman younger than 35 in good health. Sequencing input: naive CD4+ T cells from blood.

The CDR3 nucleotides are TGTGCCAGCTCACGGGGGGTCCCTCAGAATGAGCAGTTCTTC. Translated, it gives CASSRGVPQNEQFF. This sequence joins TRBV18 and TRBJ2-1; TRBD2 is a possible D gene (6 bases). Germline V lookup: CDR1 KGHSH, CDR2 LQKENI. The CDR3 length is 14 residues. V was shortened by 4 bases and J by 7 bases, with 14 bases between the two germline ends.